The 2 T cell receptor beta chains below all came from one sample that was sequenced in a study of tumor and adjacent non-tumor tissue in lung cancer. The library came from three nested PCR rounds adapted from ARM-PCR protocols. TCRdb passed the multiplex PCR reads through MiXCR, listing each CDR3 protein once. The sample has some 66,000 distinct CDR3 sequences; more than 55% are singletons. No cell sorting was done before RNA was extracted from the tissue. Distant lung tissue was collected more than 3 cm away from the tumor edge. Material for sequencing was distant non-tumor lung tissue. The receptors stem from a man between 65 and 79 years old with non-small cell lung cancer.

As for this clonotype: A much larger clonotype is one base distant, so this may be a read error. The chain links TRBV4-1 to TRBJ1-2; TRBD1 matches at 7 bases. This CDR3 is built from 14 residues. The V and J ends lost 8 bases and 2 bases, in that order; junction bases with no gene match: 8. Germline CDR1 is MGHRA and CDR2 is YSYEKL. DNA of the CDR3: TGCGCCAGCTGCTACGGACAGGCCAACTATGGCTACACCTTC. Translating it yields CASCYGQANYGYTF.

A word on this clonotype: Germline and junction disagree at one end, which may indicate a read error. The chain carries TRBV6-1 and TRBJ2-7, with D perhaps assigned TRBD1 or TRBD2 (5 bases each). CDR3 size: 14 residues. Germline V gene data show CDR1 as MNHNS and CDR2 as SASEGT. The CDR3 is CVSSEVKGPYEQHF. CDR3 sequence (DNA): TGTGTCAGCAGTGAAGTGAAGGGACCCTACGAGCAGCACTTC.